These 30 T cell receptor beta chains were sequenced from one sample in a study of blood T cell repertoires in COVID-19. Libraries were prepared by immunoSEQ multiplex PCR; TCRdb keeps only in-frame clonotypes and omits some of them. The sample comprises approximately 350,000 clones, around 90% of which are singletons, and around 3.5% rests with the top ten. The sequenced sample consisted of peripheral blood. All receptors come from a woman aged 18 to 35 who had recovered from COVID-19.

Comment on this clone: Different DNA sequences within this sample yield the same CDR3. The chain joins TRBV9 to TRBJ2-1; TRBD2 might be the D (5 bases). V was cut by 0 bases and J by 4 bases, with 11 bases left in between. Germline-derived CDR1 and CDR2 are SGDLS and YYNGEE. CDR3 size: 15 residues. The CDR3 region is CASSVAGLSYNEQFF. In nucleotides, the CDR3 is TGTGCCAGCAGCGTAGCGGGATTGAGTTACAATGAGCAGTTCTTC.

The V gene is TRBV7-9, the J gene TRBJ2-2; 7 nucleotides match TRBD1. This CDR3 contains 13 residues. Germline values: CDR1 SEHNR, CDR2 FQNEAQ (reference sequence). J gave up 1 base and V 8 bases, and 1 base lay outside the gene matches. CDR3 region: CASHRGNTGELFF. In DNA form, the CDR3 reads TGTGCCAGCCACAGGGGGAACACCGGGGAGCTGTTTTTT.

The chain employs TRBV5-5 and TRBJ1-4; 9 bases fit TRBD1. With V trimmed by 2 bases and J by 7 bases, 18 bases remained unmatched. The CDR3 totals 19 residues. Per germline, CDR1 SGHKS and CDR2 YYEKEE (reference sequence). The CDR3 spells CASSFGFYGTGPAGEKLFF. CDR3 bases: TGTGCCAGCAGCTTTGGTTTTTACGGGACAGGGCCCGCGGGTGAAAAACTGTTTTTT.

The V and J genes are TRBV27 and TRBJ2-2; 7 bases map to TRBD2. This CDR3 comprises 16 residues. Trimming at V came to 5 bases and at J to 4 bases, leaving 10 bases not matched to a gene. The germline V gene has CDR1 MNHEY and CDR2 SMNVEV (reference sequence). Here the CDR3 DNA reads TGTGCCAGCAGTCAGAGGAGAGCGGGAATCACCGGGGAGCTGTTTTTT. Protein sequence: CASSQRRAGITGELFF.

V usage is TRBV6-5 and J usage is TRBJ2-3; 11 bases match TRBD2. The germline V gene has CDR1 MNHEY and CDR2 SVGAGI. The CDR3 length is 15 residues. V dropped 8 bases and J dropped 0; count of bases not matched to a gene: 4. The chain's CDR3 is CASQTSGISTDTQYF. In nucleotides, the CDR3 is TGTGCCAGCCAGACTAGCGGGATAAGCACAGATACGCAGTATTTT.

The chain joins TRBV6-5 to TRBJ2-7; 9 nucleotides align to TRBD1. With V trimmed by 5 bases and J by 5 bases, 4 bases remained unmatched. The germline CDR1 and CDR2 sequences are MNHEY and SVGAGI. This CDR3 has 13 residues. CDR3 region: CASSRTGANEQYV. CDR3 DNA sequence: TGTGCCAGCAGTCGGACAGGGGCTAACGAGCAGTACGTC.

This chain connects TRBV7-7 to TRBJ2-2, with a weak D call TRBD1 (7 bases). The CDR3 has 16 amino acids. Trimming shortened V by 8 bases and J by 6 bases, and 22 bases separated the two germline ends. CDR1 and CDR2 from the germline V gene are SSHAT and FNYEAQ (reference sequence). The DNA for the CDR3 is TGTGCCAGCGGGTCGGAGGGGGCGACAGCACCCGGGGAGCTGTTTTTT. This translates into CASGSEGATAPGELFF.

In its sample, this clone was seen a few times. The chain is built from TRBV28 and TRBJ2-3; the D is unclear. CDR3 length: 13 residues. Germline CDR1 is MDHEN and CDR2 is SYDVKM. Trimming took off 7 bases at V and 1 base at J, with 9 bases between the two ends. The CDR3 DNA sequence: TGTGCCAGCACTAGGATAGGCACAGATACGCAGTATTTT. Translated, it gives CASTRIGTDTQYF.

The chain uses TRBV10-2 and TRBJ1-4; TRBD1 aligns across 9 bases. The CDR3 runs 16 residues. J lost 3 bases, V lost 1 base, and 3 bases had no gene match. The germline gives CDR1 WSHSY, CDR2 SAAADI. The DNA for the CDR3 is TGCGCCAGCAGTGAGTACAGGGGGCAGGCTAATGAAAAACTGTTTTTT. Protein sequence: CASSEYRGQANEKLFF.

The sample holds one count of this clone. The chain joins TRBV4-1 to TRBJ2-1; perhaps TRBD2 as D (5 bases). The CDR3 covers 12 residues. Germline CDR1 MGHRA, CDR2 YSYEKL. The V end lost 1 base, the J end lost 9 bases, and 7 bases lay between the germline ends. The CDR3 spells CASSQVGGEQFF. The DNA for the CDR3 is TGCGCCAGCAGCCAAGTTGGAGGTGAGCAGTTCTTC.

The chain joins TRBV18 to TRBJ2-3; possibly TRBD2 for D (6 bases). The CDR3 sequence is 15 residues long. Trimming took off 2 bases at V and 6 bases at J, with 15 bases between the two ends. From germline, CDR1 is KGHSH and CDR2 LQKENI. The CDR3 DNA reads TGTGCCAGCTCACCAGTCGGGAGTTCCATGGATACGCAGTATTTT. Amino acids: CASSPVGSSMDTQYF.

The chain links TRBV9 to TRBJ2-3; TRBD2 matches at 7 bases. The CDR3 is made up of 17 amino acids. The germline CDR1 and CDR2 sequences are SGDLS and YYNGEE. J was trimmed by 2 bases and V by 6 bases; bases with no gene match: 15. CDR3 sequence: CASNGTWVAGHTDTQYF. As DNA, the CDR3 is TGTGCCAGCAACGGCACGTGGGTAGCGGGCCACACAGATACGCAGTATTTT.

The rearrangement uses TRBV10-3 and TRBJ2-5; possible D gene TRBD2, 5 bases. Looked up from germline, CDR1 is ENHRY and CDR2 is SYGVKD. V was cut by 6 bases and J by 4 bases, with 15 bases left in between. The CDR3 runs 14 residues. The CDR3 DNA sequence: TGTGCCATCAGCGCTGGGGTCCGGGGAGAGACCCAGTACTTC. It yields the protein CAISAGVRGETQYF.

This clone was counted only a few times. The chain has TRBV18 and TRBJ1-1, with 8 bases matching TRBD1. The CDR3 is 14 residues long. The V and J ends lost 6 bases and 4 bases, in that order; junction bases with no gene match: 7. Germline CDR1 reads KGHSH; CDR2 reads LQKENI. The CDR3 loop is CASSPATGGTEAFF. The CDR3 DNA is TGTGCCAGCTCCCCGGCCACAGGGGGCACTGAAGCTTTCTTT.

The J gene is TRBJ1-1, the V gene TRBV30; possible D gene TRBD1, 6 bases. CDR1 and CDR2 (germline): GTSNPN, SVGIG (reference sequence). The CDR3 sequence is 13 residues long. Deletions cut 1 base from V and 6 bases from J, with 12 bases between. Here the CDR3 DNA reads TGTGCCTGGAGTGCCGGGGCAGGGGCTGAAGCTTTCTTT. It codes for CAWSAGAGAEAFF. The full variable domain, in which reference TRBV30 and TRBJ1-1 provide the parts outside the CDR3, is SQTIHQWPATLVQPVGSPLSLECTVEGTSNPNLYWYRQAAGRGLQLLFYSVGIGQISSEVPQNLSASRPQDRQFILSSKKLLLSDSGFYLCAWSAGAGAEAFFGQGTRLTVV.

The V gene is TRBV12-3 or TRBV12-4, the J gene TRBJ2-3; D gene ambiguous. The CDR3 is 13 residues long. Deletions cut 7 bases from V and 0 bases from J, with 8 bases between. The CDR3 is CASNPTSTDTQYF. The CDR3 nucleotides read TGTGCCAGCAATCCGACTAGCACAGATACGCAGTATTTT.

CDR3: CSAAGQNLYNEQFF. DNA for the CDR3: TGCAGCGCTGCGGGACAGAACCTCTACAATGAGCAGTTCTTC. J is TRBJ2-1 and V is TRBV29-1, with TRBD1 as a possible D gene (7 bases). V gave up 7 bases and J gave up 3 bases, with 16 bases separating them. This CDR3 comprises 14 residues. Per germline, CDR1 SQVTM and CDR2 ANQGSEA.

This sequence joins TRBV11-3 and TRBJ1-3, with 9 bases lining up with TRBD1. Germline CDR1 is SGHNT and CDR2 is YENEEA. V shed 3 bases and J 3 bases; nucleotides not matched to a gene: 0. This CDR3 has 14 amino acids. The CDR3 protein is CASSLGQGGNTIYF. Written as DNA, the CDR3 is TGTGCCAGCAGCTTGGGACAGGGTGGAAACACCATATATTTT. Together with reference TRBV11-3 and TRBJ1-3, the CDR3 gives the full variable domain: EAGVVQSPRYKIIEKKQPVAFWCNPISGHNTLYWYLQNLGQGPELLIRYENEEAVDDSQLPKDRFSAERLKGVDSTLKIQPAELGDSAVYLCASSLGQGGNTIYFGEGSWLTVV.

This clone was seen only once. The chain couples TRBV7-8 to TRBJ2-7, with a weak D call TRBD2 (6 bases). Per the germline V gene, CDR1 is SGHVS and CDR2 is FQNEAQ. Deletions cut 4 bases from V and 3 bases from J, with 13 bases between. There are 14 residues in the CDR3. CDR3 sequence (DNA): TGTGCCAGCAGCTCTCGAACTAGCAGCTACGAGCAGTACGTC. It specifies CASSSRTSSYEQYV.

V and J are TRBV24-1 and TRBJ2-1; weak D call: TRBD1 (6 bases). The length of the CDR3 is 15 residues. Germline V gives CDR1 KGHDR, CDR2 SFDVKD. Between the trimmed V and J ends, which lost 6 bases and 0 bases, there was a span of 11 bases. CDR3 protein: CATSSADSSYNEQFF. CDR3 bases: TGTGCCACCAGTTCCGCGGACAGCTCCTACAATGAGCAGTTCTTC.

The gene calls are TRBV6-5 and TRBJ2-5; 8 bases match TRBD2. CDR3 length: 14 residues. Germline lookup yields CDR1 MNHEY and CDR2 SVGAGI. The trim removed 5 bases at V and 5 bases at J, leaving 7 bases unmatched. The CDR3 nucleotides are TGTGCCAGCAGTCCCCGCTCGGGGGGGGAGACCCAGTACTTC. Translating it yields CASSPRSGGETQYF.

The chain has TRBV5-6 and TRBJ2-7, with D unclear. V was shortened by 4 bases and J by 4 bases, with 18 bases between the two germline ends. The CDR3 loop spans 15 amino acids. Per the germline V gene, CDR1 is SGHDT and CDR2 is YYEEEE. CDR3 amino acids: CASSPMRGLPYEQYV. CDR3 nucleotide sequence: TGTGCCAGCAGCCCCATGAGAGGTCTCCCATACGAGCAGTACGTC.

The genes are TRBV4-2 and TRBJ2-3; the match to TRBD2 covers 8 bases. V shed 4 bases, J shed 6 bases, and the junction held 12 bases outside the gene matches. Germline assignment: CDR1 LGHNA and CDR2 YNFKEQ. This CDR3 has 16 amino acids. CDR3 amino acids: CASSRLGGRFADTQYF. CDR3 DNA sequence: TGTGCCAGCAGCCGCCTCGGCGGGAGGTTTGCGGATACGCAGTATTTT.

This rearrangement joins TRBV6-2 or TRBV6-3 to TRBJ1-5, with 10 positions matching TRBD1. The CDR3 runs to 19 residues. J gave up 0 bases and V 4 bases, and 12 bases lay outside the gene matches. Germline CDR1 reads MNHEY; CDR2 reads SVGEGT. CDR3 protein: CASSSPWDRGYSSNQPQHF. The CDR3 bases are TGTGCCAGCAGTTCCCCGTGGGACAGGGGTTATAGTAGCAATCAGCCCCAGCATTTT.

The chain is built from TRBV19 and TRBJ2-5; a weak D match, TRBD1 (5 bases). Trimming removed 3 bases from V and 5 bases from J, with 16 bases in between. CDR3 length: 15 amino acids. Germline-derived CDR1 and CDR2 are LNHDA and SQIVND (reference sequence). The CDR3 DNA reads TGTGCCAGTAGTATCTTTGCGGCACCAGGGGAGACCCAGTACTTC. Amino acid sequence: CASSIFAAPGETQYF.

CDR3 nucleotide sequence: TGTGCCAGCAGCCAAGTACACGCAAGCACAGATACGCAGTATTTT. This translates into CASSQVHASTDTQYF. The J gene is TRBJ2-3, the V gene TRBV3-1 (or the pseudogene TRBV3-2), with D unresolved. Germline V lookup: CDR1 LGHDT, CDR2 YNNKEL (reference sequence). Trimming shortened V by 1 base and J by 0 bases, and 8 bases separated the two germline ends. The CDR3 is made up of 15 amino acids.

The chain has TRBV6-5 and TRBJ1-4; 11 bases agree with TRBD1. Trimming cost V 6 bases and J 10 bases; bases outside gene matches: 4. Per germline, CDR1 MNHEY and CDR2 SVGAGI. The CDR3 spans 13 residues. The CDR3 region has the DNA TGTGCCAGCAGGGACAGGGGGCCGGGAAAACTGTTTTTT. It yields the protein CASRDRGPGKLFF.

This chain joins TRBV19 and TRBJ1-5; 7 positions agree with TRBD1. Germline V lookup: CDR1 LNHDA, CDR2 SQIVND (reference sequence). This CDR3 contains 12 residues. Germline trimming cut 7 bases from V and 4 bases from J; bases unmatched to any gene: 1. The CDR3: CASIQGNQPQHF. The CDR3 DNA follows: TGTGCCAGTATACAGGGGAATCAGCCCCAGCATTTT.

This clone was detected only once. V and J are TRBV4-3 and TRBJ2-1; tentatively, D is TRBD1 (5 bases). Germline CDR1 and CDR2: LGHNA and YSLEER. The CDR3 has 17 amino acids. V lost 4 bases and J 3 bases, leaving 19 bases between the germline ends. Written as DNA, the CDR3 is TGCGCCAGCAGCCCGCCACCGACAGTCAGTGACTACAATGAGCAGTTCTTC. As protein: CASSPPPTVSDYNEQFF.

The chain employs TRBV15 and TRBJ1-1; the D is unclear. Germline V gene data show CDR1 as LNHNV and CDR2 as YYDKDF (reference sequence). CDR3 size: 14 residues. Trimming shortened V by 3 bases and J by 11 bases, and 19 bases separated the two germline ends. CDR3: CATSSSPPRRRAFF. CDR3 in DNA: TGTGCCACCAGCAGTAGCCCTCCTAGGCGACGGGCTTTCTTT.